The T cell receptor (beta chain) under discussion was sequenced for a study of CD8 T cells in ankylosing spondylitis. General observations from the study: Roughly eight highly homologous variants formed a TCR beta motif that appeared characteristic of ankylosing spondylitis blood.

Trimming left V 2 bases short and J 3 bases short, with 10 bases between. In germline, CDR1 is SGHDT, CDR2 YYEEEE. This CDR3 has 14 residues. Each CDR3 protein gets one entry after TCRdb re-called the 5' RACE reads with MiXCR. Of 750,000 to 850,000 distinct CDR3 sequences in the sample, 12% are singletons; the top ten hold less than 0.65%. This clonotype was recorded a few times. The antigen is undetermined. The sequenced sample consisted of blood, either unsorted or a sorted T cell fraction (not recorded which). The V and J genes are TRBV5-6 and TRBJ2-3; D is possibly TRBD1 or TRBD2 (5 bases each). The sequence was collected from a male donor with ankylosing spondylitis. The DNA for the CDR3 is TGTGCCAGCAGCTTCGGGGCGGCTACAGATACGCAGTATTTT. This sequence encodes CASSFGAATDTQYF.